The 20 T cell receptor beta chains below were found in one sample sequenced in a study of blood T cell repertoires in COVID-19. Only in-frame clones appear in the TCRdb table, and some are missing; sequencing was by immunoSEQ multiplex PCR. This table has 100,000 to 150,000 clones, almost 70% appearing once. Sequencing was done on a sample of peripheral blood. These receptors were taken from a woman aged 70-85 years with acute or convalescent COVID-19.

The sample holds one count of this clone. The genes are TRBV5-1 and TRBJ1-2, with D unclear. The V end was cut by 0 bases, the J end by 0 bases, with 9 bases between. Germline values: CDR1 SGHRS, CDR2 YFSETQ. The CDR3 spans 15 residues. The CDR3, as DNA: TGCGCCAGCAGCTTGGCGACACCTCCTAACTATGGCTACACCTTC. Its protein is CASSLATPPNYGYTF.

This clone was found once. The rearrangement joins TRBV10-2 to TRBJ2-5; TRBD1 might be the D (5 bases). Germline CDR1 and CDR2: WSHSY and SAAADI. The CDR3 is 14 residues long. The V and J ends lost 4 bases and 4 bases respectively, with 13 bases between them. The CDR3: CASSGAGLAETQYF. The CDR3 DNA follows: TGCGCCAGCAGTGGGGCAGGGTTGGCAGAGACCCAGTACTTC.

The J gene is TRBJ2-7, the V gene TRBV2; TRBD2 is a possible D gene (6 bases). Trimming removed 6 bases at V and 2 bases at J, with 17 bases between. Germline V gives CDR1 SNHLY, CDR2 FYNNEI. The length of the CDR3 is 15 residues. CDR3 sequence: CASSGPGSLTYEQYF. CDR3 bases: TGTGCCAGCAGCGGACCCGGGAGCCTAACCTACGAGCAGTACTTC.

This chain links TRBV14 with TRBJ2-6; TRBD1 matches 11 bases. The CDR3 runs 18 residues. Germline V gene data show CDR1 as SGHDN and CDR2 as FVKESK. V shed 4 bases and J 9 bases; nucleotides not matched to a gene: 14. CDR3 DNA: TGTGCCAGCAGCCGTCTTGGACAGGGGGCTTTCTTGGACAACGTCCTGACTTTC. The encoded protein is CASSRLGQGAFLDNVLTF.

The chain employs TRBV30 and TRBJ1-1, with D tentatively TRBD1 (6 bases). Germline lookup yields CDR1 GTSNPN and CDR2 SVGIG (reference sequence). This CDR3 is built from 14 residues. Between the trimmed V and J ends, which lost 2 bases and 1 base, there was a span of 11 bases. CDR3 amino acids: CAWSRTDQNTEAFF. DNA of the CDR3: TGTGCCTGGAGTAGGACAGATCAGAACACTGAAGCTTTCTTT.

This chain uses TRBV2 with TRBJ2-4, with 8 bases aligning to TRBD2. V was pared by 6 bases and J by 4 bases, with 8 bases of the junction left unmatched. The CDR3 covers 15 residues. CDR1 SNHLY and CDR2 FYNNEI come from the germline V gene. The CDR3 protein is CASSETSVGKNIQYF. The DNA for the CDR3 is TGTGCCAGCAGCGAGACTAGCGTTGGGAAAAACATTCAGTACTTC.

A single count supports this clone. The CDR3 bases are TGTGCCAGCAGCTTCGGACAGGGGGCGAACACCATATATTTT. Translated: CASSFGQGANTIYF. The V gene is TRBV13, the J gene TRBJ1-3; 11 nucleotides align to TRBD1. The germline V gene encodes CDR1 PRHDT and CDR2 FYEKMQ (reference sequence). Trimming cost V 3 bases and J 7 bases; bases outside gene matches: 2. This CDR3 spans 14 amino acids.

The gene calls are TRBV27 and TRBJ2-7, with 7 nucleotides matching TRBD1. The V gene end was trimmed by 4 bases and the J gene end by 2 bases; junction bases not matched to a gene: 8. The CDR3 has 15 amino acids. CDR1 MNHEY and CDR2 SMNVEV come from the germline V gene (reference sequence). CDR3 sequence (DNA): TGTGCCAGCAGTTCTACAGGGGCTCCCACCTACGAGCAGTACTTC. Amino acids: CASSSTGAPTYEQYF.

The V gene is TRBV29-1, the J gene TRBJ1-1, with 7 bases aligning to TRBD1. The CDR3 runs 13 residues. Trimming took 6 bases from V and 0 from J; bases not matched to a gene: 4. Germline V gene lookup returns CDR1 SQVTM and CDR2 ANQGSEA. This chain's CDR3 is CSVPDRLNTEAFF. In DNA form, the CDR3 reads TGCAGCGTCCCGGACAGGCTGAACACTGAAGCTTTCTTT.

Here the CDR3 DNA reads TGTGCCAGCAGCCCAGGGTACGAGCAGTACTTC. Translating gives CASSPGYEQYF. This sequence joins TRBV9 and TRBJ2-7, with D tentatively TRBD1 (5 bases). Germline CDR1 and CDR2: SGDLS and YYNGEE. CDR3 length equals 11 residues. V gave up 4 bases and J gave up 4 bases, with 6 bases separating them.

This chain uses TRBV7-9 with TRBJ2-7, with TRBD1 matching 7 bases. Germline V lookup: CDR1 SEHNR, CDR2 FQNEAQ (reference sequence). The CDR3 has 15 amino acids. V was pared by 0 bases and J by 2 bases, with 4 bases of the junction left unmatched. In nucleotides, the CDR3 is TGTGCCAGCAGCTTAGCCGACAGGGCCACCTACGAGCAGTACTTC. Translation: CASSLADRATYEQYF.

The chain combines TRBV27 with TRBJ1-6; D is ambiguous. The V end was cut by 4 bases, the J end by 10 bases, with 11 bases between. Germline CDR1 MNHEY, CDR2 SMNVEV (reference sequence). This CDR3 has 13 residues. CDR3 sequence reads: CASSSIPGSPLHF. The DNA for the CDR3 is TGTGCCAGCAGTTCAATTCCCGGGTCACCCCTCCACTTT.

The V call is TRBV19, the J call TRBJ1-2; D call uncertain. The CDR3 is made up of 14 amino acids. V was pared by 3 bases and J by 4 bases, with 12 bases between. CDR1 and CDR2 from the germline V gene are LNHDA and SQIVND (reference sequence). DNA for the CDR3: TGTGCCAGTAGTATGGAGTCCAGAAGCTATGGCTACACCTTC. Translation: CASSMESRSYGYTF.

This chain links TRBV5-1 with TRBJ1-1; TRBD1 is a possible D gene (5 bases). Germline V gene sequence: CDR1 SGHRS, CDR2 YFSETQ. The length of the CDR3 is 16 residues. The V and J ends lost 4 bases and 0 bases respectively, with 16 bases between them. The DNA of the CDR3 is TGCGCCAGCAGCGTGGGACCTGGGCTAATGAACACTGAAGCTTTCTTT. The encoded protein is CASSVGPGLMNTEAFF.

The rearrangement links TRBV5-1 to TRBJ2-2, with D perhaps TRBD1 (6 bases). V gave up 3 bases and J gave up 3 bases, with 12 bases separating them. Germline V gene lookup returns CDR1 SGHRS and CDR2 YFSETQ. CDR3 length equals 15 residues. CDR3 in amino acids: CASSSGAADTGELFF. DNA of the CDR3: TGCGCCAGCAGCTCAGGGGCGGCGGACACCGGGGAGCTGTTTTTT.

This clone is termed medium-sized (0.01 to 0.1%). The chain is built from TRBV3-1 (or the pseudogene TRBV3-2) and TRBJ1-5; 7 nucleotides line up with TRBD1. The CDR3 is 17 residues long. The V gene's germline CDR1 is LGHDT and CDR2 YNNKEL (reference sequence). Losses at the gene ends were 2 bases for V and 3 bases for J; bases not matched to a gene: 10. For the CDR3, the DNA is TGTGCCAGCAGCCAATATTCGGTTCAGGGGGACAATCAGCCCCAGCATTTT. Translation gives CASSQYSVQGDNQPQHF.

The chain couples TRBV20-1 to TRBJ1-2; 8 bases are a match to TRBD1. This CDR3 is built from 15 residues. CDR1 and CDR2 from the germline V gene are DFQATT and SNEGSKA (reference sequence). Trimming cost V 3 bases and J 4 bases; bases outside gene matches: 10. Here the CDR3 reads CSASGAGQGAYGYTF. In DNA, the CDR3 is TGCAGTGCTAGTGGGGCTGGTCAGGGGGCCTATGGCTACACCTTC.

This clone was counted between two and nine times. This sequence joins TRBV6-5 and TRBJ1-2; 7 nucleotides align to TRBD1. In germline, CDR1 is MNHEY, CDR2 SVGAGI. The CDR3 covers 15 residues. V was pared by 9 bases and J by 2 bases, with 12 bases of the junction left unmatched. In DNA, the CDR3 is TGTGCCAGTTCGCTTCAGGGGGAGGAGAACTATGGCTACACCTTC. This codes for CASSLQGEENYGYTF.

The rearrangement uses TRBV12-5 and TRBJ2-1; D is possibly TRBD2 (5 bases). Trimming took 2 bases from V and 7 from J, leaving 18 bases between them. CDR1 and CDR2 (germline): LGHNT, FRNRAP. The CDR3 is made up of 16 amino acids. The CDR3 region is CASGLPAEPPLNEQFF. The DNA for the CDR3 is TGTGCTAGTGGTTTGCCAGCGGAACCACCACTTAATGAGCAGTTCTTC.

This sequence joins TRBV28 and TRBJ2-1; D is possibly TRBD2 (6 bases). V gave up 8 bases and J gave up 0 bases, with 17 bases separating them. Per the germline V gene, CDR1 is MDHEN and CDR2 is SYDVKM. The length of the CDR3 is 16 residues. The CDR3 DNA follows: TGTGCCAGCGGGGGACTCCAACCTACCTCCTACAATGAGCAGTTCTTC. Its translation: CASGGLQPTSYNEQFF.